The present T cell receptor (beta chain) was sequenced within a study of post-analysis software for immune sequencing data (dated by TCRdb to the mid-2010s). Background on the whole study: Recorded disease courses included relapsing-remitting, secondary progressive and progressive-relapsing multiple sclerosis, with some patients lacking subtype annotation. A subset of samples was prepared in parallel using single-end sample barcoding, then pooled and co-amplified after Illumina adapter ligation. The patient repertoires were set against about 12 previously published healthy control repertoires from donors whose ages ranged from roughly 6 to 27 years. Results the study describes overall, beyond this receptor: Multiple sclerosis patients had significantly lower normalized Chao1 diversity than controls, a result that suggests substantial peripheral T-cell clonal expansion. Significantly higher frequencies in patients than in controls were found for several TRBV segments, including TRBV5-6, TRBV5-1 and TRBV20-1. The multiple sclerosis patient group was slightly younger than the control group. Direct clustering with F measure revealed strong co-clustering of samples prepared in the same batch, which led to a batch-effect correction.

The germline V gene supplies CDR1 ENHRY and CDR2 SYGVKD. After removal of 4 bases from V and 8 bases from J, the junction retains 5 bases not matched to a gene. Including the terminal cysteine and phenylalanine, the CDR3 comprises 14 residues. Only the CDR3 DNA is retained, 42 bases long and in frame from the first base. Turning to this clonotype: Its binding antigen is unknown. The record has no base qualities; no much larger clone is one base away.

To prepare the library, PCR was applied. Sequencer: Illumina HiSeq 2500. To reduce PCR and sequencing biases, unique molecular identifiers were incorporated into the TCR beta cDNA libraries. Every 1 to 10 million input T cells yielded 500,000 or so cDNA molecules, meaning each molecule approximated one T cell. The patient libraries were prepared and sequenced with the same protocol used for the earlier healthy control dataset. Within a given batch, samples were prepared together, multiplexed and sequenced on the same HiSeq lane. The authors' analysis ran thus. MIGEC handled the raw barcoded reads, throwing out single-read molecular identifier groups before consensus assembly and CDR3 extraction. VDJtools was used for post-analysis of the clonotype tables, with diversity normalized by down-sampling every dataset to the smallest sample size. Repertoire overlap clustering matched CDR3 amino acid but not nucleotide sequences to correct batch-related cross-sample contamination. Through fastp at Q25 and MiXCR, TCRdb rebuilt clones from the public reads, retaining in-frame beta chains. CDR3 protein duplicates are merged, each entry listing the most common genes and DNA. These V and J calls rely on TCRdb rather than the paper's analysis. The sample includes fewer than 550,000 distinct CDR3 sequences, with approximately 34% observed a single time. The ten largest clones add up to 4.5% to 7.5% of the sample.

To demonstrate the VDJtools post-analysis software, TCR beta repertoires were profiled from the peripheral blood of about 13 young patients with multiple sclerosis. The patients with multiple sclerosis were children and adolescents between about 6 and 15 years of age. The clonotype originates from a girl aged 2-17 years with multiple sclerosis. Here the chain combines TRBV10-3 and TRBJ1-6, with TRBD1 matching 7 junction bases. The sample was blood. The CDR3 region reads CAISVGGEDSPLHF. The nucleotide sequence reads as follows: TGTGCCATCAGTGTAGGGGGCGAGGATTCACCCCTCCACTTT.